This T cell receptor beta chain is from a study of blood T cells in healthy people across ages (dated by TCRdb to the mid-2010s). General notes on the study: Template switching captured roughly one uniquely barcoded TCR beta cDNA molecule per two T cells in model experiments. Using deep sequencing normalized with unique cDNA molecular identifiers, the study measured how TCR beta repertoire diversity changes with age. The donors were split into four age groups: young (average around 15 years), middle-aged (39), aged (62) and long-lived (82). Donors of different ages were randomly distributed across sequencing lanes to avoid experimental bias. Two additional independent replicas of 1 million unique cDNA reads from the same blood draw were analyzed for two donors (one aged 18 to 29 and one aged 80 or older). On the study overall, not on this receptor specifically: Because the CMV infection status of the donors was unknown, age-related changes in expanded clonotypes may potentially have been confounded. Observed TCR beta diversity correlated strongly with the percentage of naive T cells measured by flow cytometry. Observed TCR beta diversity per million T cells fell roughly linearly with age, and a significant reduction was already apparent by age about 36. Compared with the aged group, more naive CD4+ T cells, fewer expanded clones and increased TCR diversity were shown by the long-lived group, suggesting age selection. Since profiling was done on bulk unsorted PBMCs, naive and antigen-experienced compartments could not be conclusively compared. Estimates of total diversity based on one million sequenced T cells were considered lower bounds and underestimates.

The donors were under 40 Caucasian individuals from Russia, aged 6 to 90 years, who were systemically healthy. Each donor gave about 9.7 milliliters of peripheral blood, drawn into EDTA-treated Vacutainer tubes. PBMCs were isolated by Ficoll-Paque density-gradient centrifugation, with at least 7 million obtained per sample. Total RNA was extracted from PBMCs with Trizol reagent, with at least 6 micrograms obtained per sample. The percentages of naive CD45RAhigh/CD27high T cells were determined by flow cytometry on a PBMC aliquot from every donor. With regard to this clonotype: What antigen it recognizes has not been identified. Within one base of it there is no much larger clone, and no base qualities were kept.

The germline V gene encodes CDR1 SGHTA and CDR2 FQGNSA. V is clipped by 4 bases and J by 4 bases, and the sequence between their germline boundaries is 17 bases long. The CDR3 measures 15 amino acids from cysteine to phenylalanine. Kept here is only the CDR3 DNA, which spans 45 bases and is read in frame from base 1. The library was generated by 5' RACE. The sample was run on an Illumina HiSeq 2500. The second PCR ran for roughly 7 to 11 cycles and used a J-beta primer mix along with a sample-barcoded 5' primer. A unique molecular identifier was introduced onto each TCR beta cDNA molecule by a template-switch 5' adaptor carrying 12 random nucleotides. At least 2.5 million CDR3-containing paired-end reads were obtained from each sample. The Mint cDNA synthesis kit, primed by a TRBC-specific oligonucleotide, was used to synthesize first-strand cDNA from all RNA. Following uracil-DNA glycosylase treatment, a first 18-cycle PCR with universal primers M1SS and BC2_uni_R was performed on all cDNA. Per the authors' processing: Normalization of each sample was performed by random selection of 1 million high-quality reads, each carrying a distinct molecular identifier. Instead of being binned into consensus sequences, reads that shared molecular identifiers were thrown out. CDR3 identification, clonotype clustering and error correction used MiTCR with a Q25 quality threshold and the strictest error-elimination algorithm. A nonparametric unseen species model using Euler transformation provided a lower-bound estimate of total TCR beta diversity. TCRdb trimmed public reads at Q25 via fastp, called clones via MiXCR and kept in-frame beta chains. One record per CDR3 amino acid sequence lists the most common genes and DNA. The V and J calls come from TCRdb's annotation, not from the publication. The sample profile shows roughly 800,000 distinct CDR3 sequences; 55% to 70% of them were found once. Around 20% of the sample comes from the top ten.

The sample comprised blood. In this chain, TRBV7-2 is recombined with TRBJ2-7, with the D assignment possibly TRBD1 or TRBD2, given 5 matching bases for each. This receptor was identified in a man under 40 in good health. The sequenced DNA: TGTGCCAGCAGCTGGACCGGGACCTACCCTTACGAGCAGTACTTC. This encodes CASSWTGTYPYEQYF.